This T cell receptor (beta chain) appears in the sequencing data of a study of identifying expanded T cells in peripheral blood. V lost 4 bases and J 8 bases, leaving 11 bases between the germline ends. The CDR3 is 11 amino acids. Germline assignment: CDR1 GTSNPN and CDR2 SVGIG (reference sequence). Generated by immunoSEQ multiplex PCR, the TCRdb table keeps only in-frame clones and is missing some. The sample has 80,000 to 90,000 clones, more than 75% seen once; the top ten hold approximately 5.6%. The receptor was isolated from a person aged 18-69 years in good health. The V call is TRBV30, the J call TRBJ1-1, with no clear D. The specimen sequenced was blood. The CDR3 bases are TGTGCCTGGATAGGCGGAGCGGAAGCTTTCTTT. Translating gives CAWIGGAEAFF.